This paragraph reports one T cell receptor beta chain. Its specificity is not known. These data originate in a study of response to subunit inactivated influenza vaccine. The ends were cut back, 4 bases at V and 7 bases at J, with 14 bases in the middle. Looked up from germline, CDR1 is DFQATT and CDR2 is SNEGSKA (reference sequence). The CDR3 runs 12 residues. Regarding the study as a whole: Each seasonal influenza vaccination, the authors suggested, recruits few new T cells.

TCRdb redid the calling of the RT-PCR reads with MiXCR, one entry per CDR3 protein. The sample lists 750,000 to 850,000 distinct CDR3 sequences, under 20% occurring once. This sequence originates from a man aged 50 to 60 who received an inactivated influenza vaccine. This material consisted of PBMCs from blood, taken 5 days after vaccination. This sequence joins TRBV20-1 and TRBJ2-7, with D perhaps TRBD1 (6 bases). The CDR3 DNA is TGCAGTGCTACTGACAGGTTCGAAGAGCAGTACTTC. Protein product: CSATDRFEEQYF.